This paragraph covers one T cell receptor beta chain sequence. There is no known antigen for this receptor. No much larger clonotype is one base removed from it; base qualities were not supplied. The library was generated by the immunoSEQ multiplex PCR assay. For the multiplex PCR, a mixture combining 60 forward primers for TCR Vbeta segments and 13 reverse primers for TCR Jbeta segments was used. Amplification of the CDR3 region of rearranged TCR beta genes was performed with a multiplex PCR assay on genomic DNA. Amplified TCR beta libraries were sequenced as 87-base-pair reads on the Illumina HiSeq System. The study's own analysis went as follows. A later analysis tallied some 79 million unique TCR beta chains across the 666 repertoires, and about 10 million of those chains were shared by two or more donors. To remove PCR and sequencing errors, raw reads were error-corrected and collapsed into unique sequences using a nearest-neighbor algorithm that merged closely related sequences. V, D and J gene segments were assigned by aligning CDR3 sequences to IMGT reference sequences. For a sequence to be retained, a match of at least six nucleotides was required to both a V gene segment and a J gene segment. Rearrangements were called productive when the CDR3 lacked stop codons and stayed in frame with V and J; all others were non-productive. CDR3 was defined according to IMGT convention as the region running from the second conserved V-encoded cysteine to the conserved J-encoded phenylalanine. In an earlier analysis of more than 550 of the donors, sequences lacking an unambiguous match to a single V gene segment were excluded. In an earlier analysis of approximately 590 of the donors, V segments were called functional above 56.7% productive rearrangements and were called segregating when the between-donor standard deviation exceeded 5%. A statistical classification framework was built for diagnosing cytomegalovirus status from the catalog of TCR beta chain sequences. In a later analysis, TCR nucleotide sequences were compared against IMGT/GENE-DB human TR gene sequences so that V and J genes could be assigned. In a later analysis, CDR3 sequences and most-parsimonious VDJ recombination scenarios were assigned using the TCRdist pipeline. In a later analysis, each TCR beta chain was defined by its CDR3 amino acid sequence together with its V-gene family, and reads without a unique V-gene family were excluded. As a way to deal with suspected cross-contamination and a sequencing artifact, a later analysis dropped hundreds of nucleotide sequences that were highly shared and had low generation probability. A later analysis calculated a clonal expansion index for each public chain from normalized within-repertoire ranks of inferred template counts. In a later analysis, generation probabilities were computed using a VDJ recombination model fitted to out-of-frame rearrangements, and the results were checked against IGoR. In a later analysis, hypergeometric tests were used to score TCR-TCR, TCR-HLA and TCR-CMV co-occurrence, with a repertoire-size bias correction applied to TCR pairs. In a later analysis, false discovery rates were estimated by permuting HLA or CMV assignments 20 times. In a later analysis, co-occurring TCRs were grouped with DBSCAN, and TCRdist sequence similarity was added when clustering was performed within HLA-allele-positive subsets. For co-occurrence clustering, repertoires with fewer than 30,000 or more than 120,000 public chains were excluded, along with a handful of repertoires with anomalous nucleotide sharing. TCRdb took over this immuneACCESS table, retaining in-frame rearrangements with V and J assigned. Such tables are incomplete; in checked studies, under half of the missing clones stem from an unresolved V gene, and the remainder is unexplained. The V and J calls and clone size come from that table; D and trimming were worked out from the DNA. The sample has over 60,000 clones on record, around 66% of them singletons. In total, the top ten clones hold around 15% of the sample.

CDR1 and CDR2, looked up from the germline V gene, are MNHEY and SVGAGI. The germline ends are 12 bases apart after V is trimmed by 0 bases and J by 3 bases. Taken from cysteine to phenylalanine, the CDR3 has 15 residues. Only the CDR3 region is kept as DNA, spanning 45 bases read in frame from base 1. The cohort consisted of more than 650 healthy bone marrow donors. All cohort members were sampled while nominally healthy, although unrecorded immune exposures were likely present. The donor tested CMV seropositive, placing the donor among the 290 or so seropositive members of the cohort. Each donor provided a peripheral blood sample, and peripheral blood mononuclear cells were used for TCR beta sequencing. The Qiagen DNeasy Blood Extraction Kit was used to extract genomic DNA from the blood cell samples. The sample comes from a study of cytomegalovirus exposure and HLA in healthy donors (dated by TCRdb to 2017 to 2019). As for the study more broadly: According to an earlier analysis of 550 to 700 of the donors, some 180 million T cells yielded 90 million to 140 million unique TCR beta sequences and about 300 Gb of sequence data. About 300 gigabases of sequencing data and 78 million or so unique TCR sequences were included in an early release covering about 620 HLA-typed donors. Among the approximately 400 genotyped donors, roughly 80% belonged to the genetic ancestry cluster associated with self-reported Caucasian donors. The aim of the study was to test whether cataloging public T cell receptors could identify signatures of past pathogen exposure. The study profiled the T cell repertoires of about 640 subjects by immunosequencing and related them to cytomegalovirus serostatus. In addition to the first cohort of 666 subjects, a separate validation cohort of 130 or so different subjects was used. To predict cytomegalovirus infection status, the study combined high-throughput TCR immunosequencing, statistical association of individual TCRs with disease status, and machine learning. A later analysis re-analyzed previously published TCR beta repertoires from 660 or so donors and added high-resolution HLA genotyping to study TCR occurrence patterns. In the later analysis, no new phenotypic data were used to find candidate immune exposures; instead, reliance was placed on TCR beta sequences and their occurrence across donors. To decide whether each TCR beta V gene segment behaved as functional or pseudogenic, an earlier analysis of approximately 590 of the donors relied on high-throughput TCR beta sequencing. Donor age, sex, ethnicity and CMV serostatus were collected together with the repertoire data. A later genetic analysis took genome-wide SNP genotypes for 398 of the 666 donors and used that subset as a discovery cohort. All discovery cohort repertoires had been generated using a single sequencing platform. HLA typing included class I and class II loci at four-digit resolution. The number of typed donors differed by locus: about 629-630 for A, B, C, DRB1 and DQB1; 522 for DQA1; 606 for DPA1; and roughly 490 for DPB1. Five DR-DQ haplotypes were treated as single units for association and clustering because of strong linkage in the cohort. Among some 400 genotyped donors of the cohort, an average of around 250,000 unique TCR beta nucleotide sequences was sequenced per donor, of which roughly 17% were non-productive.

Study-level results and caveats: According to a later analysis, most CMV-associated TCR beta chains appeared to be HLA-restricted, and the HLA associations seemed to be driven largely by CMV exposure. A later genetic analysis associated a missense DCLRE1C variant with V-gene and J-gene trimming of TCR beta chains, and an independent cohort replicated the association. A later analysis found that HLA-associated TCR beta chains were more clonally expanded and had lower generation probabilities than equally common non-associated chains. The authors suggested that the approach could potentially be extended to other disease states and immunological phenotypes. Assigning TCR associations to individual alleles was difficult when HLA alleles, especially DR and DQ, strongly co-occurred. Broadly in line with IMGT annotations, most TCR beta V segments showed up in productive rearrangements about 87% or about 30% of the time in an earlier analysis of 450 to 600 of the donors. CMV serostatus was the only immune exposure information available for the cohort. The sequencing pipeline was judged likely to have produced a cluster of highly shared sequence variants as a technical artifact. A later analysis found that TCR association rates varied across HLA loci, with DRB1 alleles showing the most associated TCRs and HLA-C alleles the fewest. In both the original and validation cohorts, the classifier was reported to diagnose cytomegalovirus status with high specificity and sensitivity. Correlated functional status among segregating V segments might reflect linkage disequilibrium, but an unknown experimental factor could not be ruled out. Sequencing depth was assumed to be roughly uniform across donors in the presence/absence analyses, though that assumption may not hold. Because counts were too low, roughly 16 rarely observed V segments, including chromosome 9 orphons, were excluded from the earlier analysis of 587 of the donors. Some IMGT-functional V segments, including TRBV6-2 and TRBV6-3, could not be distinguished by the 87-base-pair reads and were therefore excluded. A further reported finding was that TCR beta sequences accurately predicted the HLA-A and HLA-B alleles for most subjects in the first cohort. Because HLA typing was unavailable for some donors at each locus, only the typed subset was used in association tests. Specific HLA alleles were associated with 15,000 to 20,000 TCR beta sequences at a false discovery rate of 0.05 in a later analysis. According to a later analysis, parvovirus B19, influenza, CMV and Epstein-Barr virus appeared linked to several top co-occurrence clusters. In the study, about 150 TCR beta chains were listed as associated with cytomegalovirus. In this cohort, only TCR beta chains were sequenced, and detectable features were limited by the absence of alpha or paired-chain data. Across donors, most TCR sequences were observed very rarely, whereas some public TCRs were present in many individuals. Three of the identified cytomegalovirus-associated TCR beta chains were confirmed in vitro to be specific for cytomegalovirus antigens. Compared with the 666-donor mean, donors in an Asian-associated ancestry cluster had fewer N-insertions in productive TCRs, according to a later genetic analysis.

The specimen sequenced was PBMCs. The TCR comes from a male donor in good health and CMV-seropositive. The chain joins TRBV6-5 to TRBJ2-7; a tentative D call is TRBD2 (5 bases match). The CDR3 sequence is CASSYSSGEHYEQYF. DNA sequence: TGTGCCAGCAGTTACTCGTCCGGGGAGCACTACGAGCAGTACTTC.